Listed below are T cell receptor beta chains from one sample, sequenced in a study of cytomegalovirus exposure and HLA in healthy donors. This table comes from immunoSEQ multiplex PCR, and its TCRdb copy is limited to in-frame clones, with some not included. The sample lists about 140,000 clones; about 80% were seen once. Sequencing input: PBMCs. These receptors came from a man aged 35-49 years in good health and CMV-seronegative. CDR3s include the opening cysteine and the closing phenylalanine or tryptophan. The order of the fields is CDR3 DNA, CDR3 protein, J gene, clone size, D gene, V gene. D genes are given only for firm matches. Rows give clone size only sometimes, using once, few, many, or a class for an expanded clone.

cdr3_nt: TGTGCCAGCAGCGCGGGACAGCGAACAGATACGCAGTATTTT
cdr3_aa: CASSAGQRTDTQYF
j_call: TRBJ2-3
clone_size: once
d_call: -
v_call: TRBV7-2

cdr3_nt: TGCACCAGCAGCAGGGACAGCCTCTACACTGAAGCTTTCTTT
cdr3_aa: CTSSRDSLYTEAFF
j_call: TRBJ1-1
clone_size: -
d_call: -
v_call: TRBV1

cdr3_nt: TGTGCCAGCTCAACTGACAGTAGTATCTACGAGCAGTACTTC
cdr3_aa: CASSTDSSIYEQYF
j_call: TRBJ2-7
clone_size: -
d_call: -
v_call: TRBV18

cdr3_nt: TGTGCCAGCTCTCAGGACACCTATAATTCACCCCTCCACTTT
cdr3_aa: CASSQDTYNSPLHF
j_call: TRBJ1-6
clone_size: -
d_call: -
v_call: TRBV18

cdr3_nt: TGTGCCACAAAAGGACAGGCTGGGTACTCTGGGGCCAACGTCCTGACTTTC
cdr3_aa: CATKGQAGYSGANVLTF
j_call: TRBJ2-6
clone_size: -
d_call: TRBD1
v_call: TRBV28

cdr3_nt: TGTGCCAGCAGTTTCGAGGCGGGGGTAGCAGATACGCAGTATTTT
cdr3_aa: CASSFEAGVADTQYF
j_call: TRBJ2-3
clone_size: -
d_call: TRBD2
v_call: TRBV27

cdr3_nt: TGTGCCAGCAGTCCCGACAGGGGAATGGCTTTCTTT
cdr3_aa: CASSPDRGMAFF
j_call: TRBJ1-1
clone_size: -
d_call: TRBD1
v_call: TRBV27

cdr3_nt: TGCGCCAGCAGCTTGGATCAGGGATGGGAGACCCAGTACTTC
cdr3_aa: CASSLDQGWETQYF
j_call: TRBJ2-5
clone_size: -
d_call: -
v_call: TRBV5-1

cdr3_nt: TGTGCCAGCAGCCTAAAGTGGGGGGAATCGGCCAAAAACATTCAGTACTTC
cdr3_aa: CASSLKWGESAKNIQYF
j_call: TRBJ2-4
clone_size: -
d_call: -
v_call: TRBV5-4

cdr3_nt: TGCAGCGGGACCTTTAGCGGGGGGGATGCATACAATGAGCAGTTCTTC
cdr3_aa: CSGTFSGGDAYNEQFF
j_call: TRBJ2-1
clone_size: once
d_call: TRBD2
v_call: TRBV29-1

cdr3_nt: TGTGCCAGCAGTTCGGGTTCCTACAATGAGCAGTTCTTC
cdr3_aa: CASSSGSYNEQFF
j_call: TRBJ2-1
clone_size: -
d_call: -
v_call: TRBV5-6

cdr3_nt: TGTGCCACCAGCCTCTTGGAGGTGGACAATCAGCCCCAGCATTTT
cdr3_aa: CATSLLEVDNQPQHF
j_call: TRBJ1-5
clone_size: -
d_call: -
v_call: TRBV15

cdr3_nt: TGCGCCAGCAGCGCGCAGGGGCGCGGGGAGCTGTTTTTT
cdr3_aa: CASSAQGRGELFF
j_call: TRBJ2-2
clone_size: -
d_call: -
v_call: TRBV4-1

cdr3_nt: TGTGCCAGCAGTTGGGAGGTGGGTAAGGGTGAAGCTTTCTTT
cdr3_aa: CASSWEVGKGEAFF
j_call: TRBJ1-1
clone_size: -
d_call: -
v_call: TRBV6-5

cdr3_nt: TGTGCCAGCAGACAACCGGGACTGGGGCCTAAGGATGAGCAGTTCTTC
cdr3_aa: CASRQPGLGPKDEQFF
j_call: TRBJ2-1
clone_size: -
d_call: -
v_call: TRBV28

cdr3_nt: TGTGCCAGCAGATTCACGGGACTAGGGAACTACGAGCAGTACTTC
cdr3_aa: CASRFTGLGNYEQYF
j_call: TRBJ2-7
clone_size: -
d_call: TRBD2
v_call: TRBV7-2

cdr3_nt: TGTGCCAGTACCTACGAAGGGGGCTCCTACAATGAGCAGTTCTTC
cdr3_aa: CASTYEGGSYNEQFF
j_call: TRBJ2-1
clone_size: -
d_call: -
v_call: TRBV19

cdr3_nt: TGTGCCAGTAGTCCTGACAGGGTCGGGGAGACCCAGTACTTC
cdr3_aa: CASSPDRVGETQYF
j_call: TRBJ2-5
clone_size: once
d_call: TRBD1
v_call: TRBV19

cdr3_nt: TGTGCCAGTAGTATATACCTCCGGGACAGACAAGAGACCCAGTACTTC
cdr3_aa: CASSIYLRDRQETQYF
j_call: TRBJ2-5
clone_size: -
d_call: TRBD1
v_call: TRBV19

cdr3_nt: TGTGCCAGCAGTCCGGGGGGGAGCGGTGTGCAGTACTTC
cdr3_aa: CASSPGGSGVQYF
j_call: TRBJ2-7
clone_size: -
d_call: TRBD2
v_call: TRBV5-8

cdr3_nt: TGTGCCAGCAGTTTGCTACAACAGGGCCAGCCCCAGCATTTT
cdr3_aa: CASSLLQQGQPQHF
j_call: TRBJ1-5
clone_size: -
d_call: -
v_call: TRBV28

cdr3_nt: TGTGCCAGCAGCTACCCGGGGGGTTCGGGCTACGAGCAGTACTTC
cdr3_aa: CASSYPGGSGYEQYF
j_call: TRBJ2-7
clone_size: -
d_call: TRBD2
v_call: TRBV28

cdr3_nt: TGTGCCAGCAGCTTCGGGAACACCGGGGAGCTGTTTTTT
cdr3_aa: CASSFGNTGELFF
j_call: TRBJ2-2
clone_size: -
d_call: -
v_call: TRBV7-9

cdr3_nt: TGTGCCAGCAGTTACCGACAGGGGTTGAACACTGAAGCTTTCTTT
cdr3_aa: CASSYRQGLNTEAFF
j_call: TRBJ1-1
clone_size: few
d_call: TRBD1
v_call: TRBV6-5

cdr3_nt: TGTGCCAGCTATTCTTTTGACAGGGGGCCCACCTACGAGCAGTACTTC
cdr3_aa: CASYSFDRGPTYEQYF
j_call: TRBJ2-7
clone_size: -
d_call: TRBD1
v_call: TRBV28

cdr3_nt: TGTGCCAGCAGCCAAGAGTGGGGACAGGGGAGGTGGGCCCAGCATTTT
cdr3_aa: CASSQEWGQGRWAQHF
j_call: TRBJ1-5
clone_size: -
d_call: TRBD1
v_call: TRBV4-2

cdr3_nt: TGTGCCAGCAGCCCCGCGGTGAACACTGAAGCTTTCTTT
cdr3_aa: CASSPAVNTEAFF
j_call: TRBJ1-1
clone_size: -
d_call: -
v_call: TRBV7-2

cdr3_nt: TGTGCCAGCTCACCCGGACAGGGTGGGACTGAAGCTTTCTTT
cdr3_aa: CASSPGQGGTEAFF
j_call: TRBJ1-1
clone_size: -
d_call: TRBD1
v_call: TRBV18

cdr3_nt: TGTGCCAGCACCGGACAGGTGGAACTCGGTCAGTACTTC
cdr3_aa: CASTGQVELGQYF
j_call: TRBJ2-5
clone_size: -
d_call: TRBD1
v_call: TRBV6-1

cdr3_nt: TGTGCCAGCAGCTCAGCTTGGTTTAGCTACGAGCAGTACTTC
cdr3_aa: CASSSAWFSYEQYF
j_call: TRBJ2-7
clone_size: -
d_call: -
v_call: TRBV7-9

cdr3_nt: TGTGCCAGTAGTGTAACGGACAGGGGAAGCAATCAGCCCCAGCATTTT
cdr3_aa: CASSVTDRGSNQPQHF
j_call: TRBJ1-5
clone_size: -
d_call: TRBD1
v_call: TRBV19

cdr3_nt: TGTGCCAGCAGCACCGGGACAGGGGGCTTGGGTTCACCCCTCCACTTT
cdr3_aa: CASSTGTGGLGSPLHF
j_call: TRBJ1-6
clone_size: -
d_call: TRBD1
v_call: TRBV7-2

cdr3_nt: TGCGCCAGCAGCCAAGAACTAGCGGGGGATCTAATGGTACAAAGCACAGATACGCAGTATTTT
cdr3_aa: CASSQELAGDLMVQSTDTQYF
j_call: TRBJ2-3
clone_size: -
d_call: TRBD2
v_call: TRBV4-3

cdr3_nt: TGTGCCAGTAGTCTCGGACAGGATAACACCGGGGGGCTGTTTTTT
cdr3_aa: CASSLGQDNTGGLFF
j_call: TRBJ2-2
clone_size: -
d_call: -
v_call: TRBV19

cdr3_nt: TGCGCCAGCAGACAGACTAATTCACCCCTCCACTTT
cdr3_aa: CASRQTNSPLHF
j_call: TRBJ1-6
clone_size: -
d_call: -
v_call: TRBV10-2

cdr3_nt: TGTGCCAGCAGCAGGACAGAGTTCAACTATGGCTACACCTTC
cdr3_aa: CASSRTEFNYGYTF
j_call: TRBJ1-2
clone_size: -
d_call: -
v_call: TRBV6-1

cdr3_nt: TGCAGCGTACGGGGGGCCACTGAAGCTTTCTTT
cdr3_aa: CSVRGATEAFF
j_call: TRBJ1-1
clone_size: -
d_call: -
v_call: TRBV29-1

cdr3_nt: TGCGCCAGCAGCCTCTACCCTAGCGGGGGTTCCTACGAGCAGTACTTC
cdr3_aa: CASSLYPSGGSYEQYF
j_call: TRBJ2-7
clone_size: -
d_call: TRBD2
v_call: TRBV4-1

cdr3_nt: TGTGCCAGCAGCCTTAACAGGGGGTATCAGCCCCAGCATTTT
cdr3_aa: CASSLNRGYQPQHF
j_call: TRBJ1-5
clone_size: -
d_call: TRBD1
v_call: TRBV5-6

cdr3_nt: TGTGCCAGCAGTTACAGGGGCCACTCTGGAAACACCATATATTTT
cdr3_aa: CASSYRGHSGNTIYF
j_call: TRBJ1-3
clone_size: -
d_call: -
v_call: TRBV6-5

cdr3_nt: TGCGCCAGCAGCCAAGTTGCGCAGGGAGGCTACGAGCAGTACTTC
cdr3_aa: CASSQVAQGGYEQYF
j_call: TRBJ2-7
clone_size: -
d_call: -
v_call: TRBV4-1